The clone carrying this T cell receptor (beta chain) was seen a handful of times. The antigen is unknown. RNA amounts of roughly 0.45 to 1 ug underwent reverse transcription with random hexamers. Amplification of TCR beta CDR3 by immunoSEQ multiplex PCR spanned 54 Vbeta and 13 Jbeta. Each CDR3 protein is one row after TCRdb ran MiXCR on the immunoSEQ multiplex PCR reads. Among over 300,000 distinct CDR3 sequences, 92% were seen once, and the ten largest hold about 0.07%. Germline assignment: CDR1 SGHAT and CDR2 FQNNGV. Trimming pared 3 bases from V and 7 bases from J, leaving 10 bases between. CDR3 size: 12 residues. These data belong to a study of CD8 T cells in Susac syndrome. General observations from the study: A relatively small number of individuals underwent TCR sequencing and HLA analysis.

Sequencing of TCR beta was carried out in blood CD8+ and CD4+ T cells. The authors negatively isolated CD8+ and CD4+ T cells and FACS-enriched TEMRA cells. The sequence derives from a human donor with multiple sclerosis. The chain recombines TRBV11-2 with TRBJ2-7, with D possibly being TRBD2 (5 bases). What was sequenced was CD4+ T cells from PBMCs. The CDR3 bases are TGTGCCAGCAGCTTTGGGCGGAGGGAGCAGTACTTC. This gives the protein CASSFGRREQYF.